Described below is a single TCR beta chain sequence and its context. Assay used: immunoSEQ multiplex PCR; TCRdb lists only in-frame clones, some missing. The data hold roughly 120,000 clones, with over 90% observed a single time. The data originate from a study of control samples from healthy donors and cancer patients. The CDR3 sequence is 16 residues long. V lost 1 base to trimming and J lost 5 bases, with 17 bases between them. Per the germline V gene, CDR1 is SGHVS and CDR2 is FNYEAQ. Material: blood. V usage is TRBV7-6 and J usage is TRBJ2-5, with D maybe TRBD2 (5 bases). The sequence derives from a young man in good health. The CDR3 DNA follows: TGTGCCAGCAGCTTAGTCCAATCAGTAGCGACGGAGACCCAGTACTTC. Amino acid sequence: CASSLVQSVATETQYF.